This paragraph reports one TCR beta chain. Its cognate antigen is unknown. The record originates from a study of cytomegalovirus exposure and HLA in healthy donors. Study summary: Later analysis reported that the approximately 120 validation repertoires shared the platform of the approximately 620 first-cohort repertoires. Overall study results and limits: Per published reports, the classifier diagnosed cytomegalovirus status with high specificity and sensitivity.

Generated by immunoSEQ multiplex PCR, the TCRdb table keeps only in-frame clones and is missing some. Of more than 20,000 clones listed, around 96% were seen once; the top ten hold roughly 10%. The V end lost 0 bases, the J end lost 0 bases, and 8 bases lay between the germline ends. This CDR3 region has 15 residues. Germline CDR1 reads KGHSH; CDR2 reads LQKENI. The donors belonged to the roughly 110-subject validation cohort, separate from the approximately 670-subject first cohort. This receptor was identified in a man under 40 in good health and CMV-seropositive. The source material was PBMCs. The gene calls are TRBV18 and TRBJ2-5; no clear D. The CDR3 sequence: CASSPPAPYQETQYF. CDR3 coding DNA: TGTGCCAGCTCACCACCAGCACCGTACCAAGAGACCCAGTACTTC.